These T cell receptor beta chains were read from a single sample in a study of PD-1 blockade in classical Hodgkin lymphoma. Assay: immunoSEQ multiplex PCR; the TCRdb copy retains only in-frame clones and omits some. The sample carries tens of thousands of clones, about three quarters recorded once. Material: CD4+ T cells from blood, obtained at baseline. The receptor source for this set is a human donor with classical Hodgkin lymphoma. CDR3s include the opening cysteine and the closing phenylalanine or tryptophan. A D gene is named only where the DNA matches it firmly. A clone size is listed for some rows: how often the clone was seen (once, few, many), or a class if it is expanded.

>NA|NA|TRBJ1-3|TRBV7-2
TGTGCCAGCAGGGTCAGGGGAAGTGGAAACACCATATATTTT
CASRVRGSGNTIYF
>NA|NA|TRBJ1-2|TRBV7-8
TGTGCCAGCAGCGACCGGGTCCCCGTCGGGAGAGGCTACACCTTC
CASSDRVPVGRGYTF
>NA|few|TRBJ2-4|TRBV19
TGTGCCAGTAGTATAGGGCAGGGGATAAACATTCAGTACTTC
CASSIGQGINIQYF
>NA|NA|TRBJ1-4|TRBV6-1
TGTGCCAGCAGTGACCCCGGAGGAGGGGTTGAAAAACTGTTTTTT
CASSDPGGGVEKLFF
>TRBD2|NA|TRBJ2-1|TRBV27
TGTGCCAGCAGTTCGGTACTAGCGGGGGGGCGAGGAGAGCAGTTCTTC
CASSSVLAGGRGEQFF
>NA|NA|TRBJ1-1|TRBV4-1
TGCGCCAGCAGCCAGCCCAGTTTGGGGGATCGGGTCATGAACACTGAAGCTTTCTTT
CASSQPSLGDRVMNTEAFF
>NA|few|TRBJ1-6|TRBV7-2
TGTGCCAGCAGCCCCGGGACATTCAATTCACCCCTCCACTTT
CASSPGTFNSPLHF
>NA|NA|TRBJ2-7|TRBV19
TGTGCCAGTAGCCCACGCAGGGGAAGCTCCTACGAGCAGTACTTC
CASSPRRGSSYEQYF
>NA|NA|TRBJ2-5|TRBV7-5
TGTGTCAGTCAGATTAGGGAGACCCAGTACTTC
CVSQIRETQYF
>TRBD1|few|TRBJ1-6|TRBV5-1
TGCGCCAGCAGCCCTACAGGGGGAAATAATTCACCCCTCCACTTT
CASSPTGGNNSPLHF
>NA|few|TRBJ2-6|TRBV19
TGTGCCAGTAGTATAGAAAGAGGGAATGGGGCCAACGTCCTGACTTTC
CASSIERGNGANVLTF
>TRBD1|NA|TRBJ1-2|TRBV5-1
TGCGCCAGCAGCTTGGACAGGGGCGTTTCCTATGGCTACACCTTC
CASSLDRGVSYGYTF
>NA|NA|TRBJ2-3|TRBV7-3
TGTGCCAGCAGCTTAGAAGGTGTCAGCACAGATACGCAGTATTTT
CASSLEGVSTDTQYF
>NA|NA|TRBJ1-5|TRBV5-4
TGTGCCAGCAGCTACTACGGGGAAGGGGTCGGGGCCCAGCATTTT
CASSYYGEGVGAQHF
>NA|NA|TRBJ1-3|TRBV12-5
TGTGCTAGTGGTTTGGACGGCTCTGGAAACACCATATATTTT
CASGLDGSGNTIYF
>TRBD1|NA|TRBJ1-4|TRBV29-1
TGCAGCGTTCCTGGACAGGGGGCAATTTCAACTAATGAAAAACTGTTTTTT
CSVPGQGAISTNEKLFF
>NA|NA|TRBJ2-5|TRBV9
TGTGCCAGCAGCCCAGTAGGCGGGCACCAAGAGACCCAGTACTTC
CASSPVGGHQETQYF
>TRBD2|NA|TRBJ2-7|TRBV30
TGTGCCTGGAGTGGCGGGGGGCCCTACGAGCAGTACTTC
CAWSGGGPYEQYF
>NA|NA|TRBJ2-5|TRBV11-1
TGTGCCAGCAGCTTAGCGTTGGTTACCTTAGAGACCCAGTACTTC
CASSLALVTLETQYF
>NA|NA|TRBJ2-5|TRBV27
TGTGCCAGCAGTTACAACAGGGCGGGGACCCAGTACTTC
CASSYNRAGTQYF
>TRBD1|once|TRBJ2-4|TRBV7-9
TGTGCCAGCAGCCCAAATCTGGGACAGGGGTTCAAAAACATTCAGTACTTC
CASSPNLGQGFKNIQYF
>NA|NA|TRBJ1-4|TRBV18
TGTGCCAGCTCACCACGCCAGGGCGCAACTAATGAAAAACTGTTTTTT
CASSPRQGATNEKLFF
>TRBD1|NA|TRBJ1-1|TRBV2
TGTGCCAGCAATAAGGGGGCAGGAACTGAAGCTTTCTTT
CASNKGAGTEAFF
>TRBD1|few|TRBJ2-7|TRBV7-2
TGTGCCAGCAGCTTAGGGGGGACAGGGGCCCTGTCCTACGAGCAGTACTTC
CASSLGGTGALSYEQYF
>NA|NA|TRBJ2-2|TRBV28
TGTGCCAGCAGTACCAGGCAGGGATCTCACACCGGGGAGCTGTTTTTT
CASSTRQGSHTGELFF
>TRBD2|NA|TRBJ2-7|TRBV6-6
TGTGCCAGCAGTTACTCTAGCGGGGGGGCCTCCTACGAGCAGTACTTC
CASSYSSGGASYEQYF
>TRBD1|few|TRBJ1-6|TRBV18
TGTGCCAGCTCACGAACGACAGGGGATAATTCACCCCTCCACTTT
CASSRTTGDNSPLHF
>TRBD2|NA|TRBJ2-1|TRBV4-2
TGTGCCAGCAGCCAAGCATATCGGACTAGCGGGGGATTTCCCTCCTACAATGAGCAGTTCTTC
CASSQAYRTSGGFPSYNEQFF
>NA|NA|TRBJ2-1|TRBV6-5
TGTGCCAGCAGTTACTCGGGGACTGAGCAGTTCTTC
CASSYSGTEQFF
>TRBD1|NA|TRBJ2-4|TRBV7-2
TGTGCCAGCAGCTCCCGGACAGGGGCCCAAAACATTCAGTACTTC
CASSSRTGAQNIQYF
>TRBD1|once|TRBJ1-4|TRBV5-1
TGCGCCAGCAGCACCGGAGGGACAGGGTACGCGCCGAATGAAAAACTGTTTTTT
CASSTGGTGYAPNEKLFF
>NA|NA|TRBJ1-1|TRBV27
TGTGCCAGCACCGGGACCCTGAACACTGAAGCTTTCTTT
CASTGTLNTEAFF
>NA|NA|TRBJ2-3|TRBV30
TGTGCCTGGAAAGCCCTCACAGATACGCAGTATTTT
CAWKALTDTQYF
>NA|NA|TRBJ2-2|TRBV4-3
TGCGCCAGCAGCCCATTGACGACCGGGGAGCTGTTTTTT
CASSPLTTGELFF
>NA|NA|TRBJ1-2|TRBV12-5
TGTGCTAGTGGTTTGGTACTTGGGAGTTCTGGCTACACCTTC
CASGLVLGSSGYTF
>NA|few|TRBJ2-7|TRBV18
TGTGCCAGCTCACCTTCGTGGACATCCTACGAGCAGTACTTC
CASSPSWTSYEQYF
>NA|NA|TRBJ1-2|TRBV6-1
TGTGCCAGCAGTGAGGGGCTTTACAGCTACTATGGCTACACCTTC
CASSEGLYSYYGYTF
>TRBD1|NA|TRBJ2-7|TRBV6-5
TGTGCCAGCAGCCGACAGGACAGGGTTACCTACGAGCAGTACTTC
CASSRQDRVTYEQYF
>TRBD2|once|TRBJ2-3|TRBV7-9
TGTGCCAGCAGCTCTAGCGGGGGCAGCACAGATACGCAGTATTTT
CASSSSGGSTDTQYF
>TRBD2|NA|TRBJ2-3|TRBV5-8
TGTGCCAGCAGCCCGGGACTAGTCACAGATACGCAGTATTTT
CASSPGLVTDTQYF
>TRBD2|NA|TRBJ2-3|TRBV19
TGTGCCAGTAGTCCGAAGCGGGGGATGTTTAATACGCAGTATTTT
CASSPKRGMFNTQYF
>TRBD1|NA|TRBJ1-5|TRBV13
TGTGCCAGCAGCTTCCGACAGGGTGTAATTCAGCCCCAGCATTTT
CASSFRQGVIQPQHF
>TRBD2|once|TRBJ2-7|TRBV5-1
TGCGCCAGCAGCCCGACGGGAGGGGCCTACGAGCAGTACTTC
CASSPTGGAYEQYF
>NA|NA|TRBJ2-3|TRBV11-2
TGTGCCAGCAGCTTTTTTAGCGGAAGCACCCATACGCAGTATTTT
CASSFFSGSTHTQYF